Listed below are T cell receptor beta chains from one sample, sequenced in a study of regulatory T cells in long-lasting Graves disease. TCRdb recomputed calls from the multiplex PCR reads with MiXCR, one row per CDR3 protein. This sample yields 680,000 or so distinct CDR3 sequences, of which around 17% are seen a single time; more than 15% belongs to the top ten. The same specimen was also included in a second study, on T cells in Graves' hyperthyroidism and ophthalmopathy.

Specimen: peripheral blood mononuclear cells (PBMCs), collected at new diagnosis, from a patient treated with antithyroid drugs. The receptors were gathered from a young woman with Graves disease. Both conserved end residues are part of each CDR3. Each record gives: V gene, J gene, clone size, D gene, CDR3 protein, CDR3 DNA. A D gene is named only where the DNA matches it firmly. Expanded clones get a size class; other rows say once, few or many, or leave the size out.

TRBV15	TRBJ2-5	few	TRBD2	CATSGPGGPVQETQYF	TGTGCCACCAGCGGGCCGGGGGGACCGGTACAAGAGACCCAGTACTTC
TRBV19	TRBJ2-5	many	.	CASSSTAQETQYF	TGCGCCAGCAGCTCCACAGCCCAAGAGACCCAGTACTTC
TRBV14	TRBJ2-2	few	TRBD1	CASSPRQGIGGELFF	TGTGCCAGCAGCCCCCGACAGGGAATCGGCGGGGAGCTGTTTTTT
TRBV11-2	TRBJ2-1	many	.	CASSRAQGFNEQFF	TGTGCCAGCAGCAGGGCCCAGGGGTTCAATGAGCAGTTCTTC
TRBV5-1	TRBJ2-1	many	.	CASSLFWDDNEQFF	TGCGCCAGCAGCCTTTTTTGGGACGACAATGAGCAGTTCTTC
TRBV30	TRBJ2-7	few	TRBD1	CAWSGTGRLKYF	TGTGCCTGGAGTGGGACAGGACGTCTGAAGTACTTC
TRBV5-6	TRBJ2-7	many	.	CASSIISYEQYF	TGTGCCAGCAGCATCATCTCCTACGAGCAGTACTTC
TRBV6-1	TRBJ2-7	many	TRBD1	CASSPDRKPFEQYF	TGTGCCAGCAGCCCGGACAGGAAACCCTTCGAGCAGTACTTC
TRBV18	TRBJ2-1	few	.	CASSPLPGDSNEQFF	TGTGCCAGCTCACCCCTGCCGGGAGACAGCAATGAGCAGTTCTTC
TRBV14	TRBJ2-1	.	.	CASSQVVRREFF	TGTGCCAGCAGCCAGGTCGTACGGAGGGAGTTCTTC
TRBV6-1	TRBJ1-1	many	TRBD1	CASSGQGGSEAFF	TGTGCCAGCAGTGGACAGGGGGGGTCTGAAGCTTTCTTT
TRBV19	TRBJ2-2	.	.	CASSIEGTLLTGELFF	TGTGCCAGTAGTATAGAAGGGACACTTCTCACCGGGGAGCTGTTTTTT
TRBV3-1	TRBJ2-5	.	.	CASGGLAETQYF	TGTGCCAGCGGTGGACTGGCGGAGACCCAGTACTTC
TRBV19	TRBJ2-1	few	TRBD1	CASSIRNRGNNEQFF	TGTGCCAGTAGTATACGAAACAGGGGAAACAATGAGCAGTTCTTC
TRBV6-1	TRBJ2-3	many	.	CASRTAFTDTQYF	TGTGCCAGCAGGACAGCATTCACAGATACGCAGTATTTT
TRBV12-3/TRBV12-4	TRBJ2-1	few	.	CATLIVNEQFF	TGTGCCACCTTAATTGTCAATGAGCAGTTCTTC
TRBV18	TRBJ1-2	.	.	CASSPRAERGGYTF	TGTGCCAGCTCACCTCGGGCAGAGAGGGGTGGCTACACCTTC
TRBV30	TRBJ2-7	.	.	CAWNLGSYEQYF	TGTGCCTGGAATCTGGGCTCCTACGAGCAGTACTTC
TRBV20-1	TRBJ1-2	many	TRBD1	CSARRTGTGGYGYTF	TGCAGTGCTAGGAGGACCGGGACAGGGGGCTATGGCTACACCTTC
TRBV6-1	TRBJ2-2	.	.	CASRSKVDGYLTGELSF	TGTGCCAGCAGATCGAAGGTAGATGGCTACCTCACCGGGGAGCTGTCTTTT
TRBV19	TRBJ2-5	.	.	CASSMPGQETQYF	TGTGCCAGTAGTATGCCCGGCCAAGAGACCCAGTACTTC
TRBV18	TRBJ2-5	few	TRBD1	CASSPNRGYETQYF	TGTGCCAGCTCACCCAACAGGGGTTATGAGACCCAGTACTTC
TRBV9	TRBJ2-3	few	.	CASSVALDSRTDTQYF	TGTGCCAGCAGCGTAGCTTTGGACAGTCGCACAGATACGCAGTATTTT
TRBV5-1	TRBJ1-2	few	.	CASSSYRENYGYTF	TGCGCCAGCAGCTCATACCGCGAAAACTATGGCTACACCTTC
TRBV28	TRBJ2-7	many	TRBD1	CATQFGDRRSYEQYF	TGTGCGACCCAGTTCGGGGACAGGCGCTCCTACGAGCAGTACTTC
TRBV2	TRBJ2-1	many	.	CASRIRQEGFF	TGTGCCAGCAGGATTCGGCAAGAGGGGTTCTTC
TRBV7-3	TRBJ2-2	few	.	CASSLPATGELFF	TGTGCCAGCAGCCTCCCAGCCACCGGGGAGCTGTTTTTT
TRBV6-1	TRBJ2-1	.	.	CASWRGSSYNEQFF	TGTGCCAGCTGGCGGGGAAGCTCCTACAATGAGCAGTTCTTC
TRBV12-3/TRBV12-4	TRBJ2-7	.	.	CASSLAWEQCF	TGTGCCAGCAGTTTAGCGTGGGAGCAGTGCTTC
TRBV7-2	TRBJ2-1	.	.	CASAWVGASSYNEQFF	TGTGCCAGCGCTTGGGTCGGAGCTTCCTCCTACAATGAGCAGTTCTTC
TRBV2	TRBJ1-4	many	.	CASSGTVEKLFF	TGTGCCAGCAGTGGGACAGTTGAAAAACTGTTTTTT
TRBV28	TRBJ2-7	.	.	CASKRNSYEQYF	TGTGCCAGCAAGCGGAACTCCTACGAGCAGTACTTC
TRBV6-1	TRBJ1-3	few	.	CASSEAAGEYRNTIYF	TGTGCCAGCAGTGAAGCCGCAGGGGAGTACAGAAACACCATATATTTT
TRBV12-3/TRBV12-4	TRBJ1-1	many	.	CASSLTDRNTEAFF	TGTGCCAGCAGTTTAACAGACCGAAACACTGAAGCTTTCTTT
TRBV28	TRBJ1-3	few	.	CASSPRGRDNISGNTIYF	TGTGCCAGCAGCCCCCGGGGGAGAGACAACATCTCTGGAAACACCATATATTTT
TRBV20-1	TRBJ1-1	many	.	CSGQKGDTEAFF	TGCAGTGGACAGAAGGGCGACACTGAAGCTTTCTTT
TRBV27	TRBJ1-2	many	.	CASSLSGTNYGYTF	TGTGCCAGCAGCTTAAGCGGGACTAACTATGGCTACACCTTC
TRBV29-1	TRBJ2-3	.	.	CSVSNRTDTQYF	TGCAGCGTCTCGAACAGGACAGATACGCAGTATTTT
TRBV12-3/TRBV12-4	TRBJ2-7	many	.	CASVKRGEGYEQYF	TGTGCCAGCGTAAAAAGAGGGGAAGGCTACGAGCAGTACTTC
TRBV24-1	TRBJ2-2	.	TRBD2	CATWEGPNTGELFF	TGTGCCACCTGGGAGGGGCCGAACACCGGGGAGCTGTTTTTT
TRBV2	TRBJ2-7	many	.	CASSDVQGRYEQYF	TGTGCCAGCAGTGACGTCCAGGGGCGATACGAGCAGTACTTC
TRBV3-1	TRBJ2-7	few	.	CASSQTGTSTAYEQYF	TGTGCCAGCAGCCAAACCGGGACTTCAACCGCCTACGAGCAGTACTTC
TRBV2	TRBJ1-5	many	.	CASSEASAVFQHF	TGTGCCAGCAGTGAAGCGTCGGCTGTCTTCCAGCATTTT
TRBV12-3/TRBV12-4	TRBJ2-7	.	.	CASSFIQGTGKEQYF	TGTGCCAGCAGTTTTATACAGGGAACTGGTAAGGAGCAGTACTTC
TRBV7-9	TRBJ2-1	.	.	CASVGTTIANEQFF	TGTGCCAGCGTCGGGACAACGATCGCCAATGAGCAGTTCTTC
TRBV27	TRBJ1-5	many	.	CASLPGAYNQPQHF	TGTGCCAGCTTACCAGGGGCCTACAATCAGCCCCAGCATTTT
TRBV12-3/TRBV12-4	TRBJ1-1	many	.	CASSPGDPLGPEAFF	TGTGCCAGCAGTCCCGGGGACCCTCTTGGCCCTGAAGCTTTCTTT
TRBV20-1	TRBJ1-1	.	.	CSARGSEGWTEAFF	TGCAGTGCTAGAGGATCCGAGGGTTGGACTGAAGCTTTCTTT
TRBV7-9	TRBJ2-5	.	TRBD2	CASSLIVSGGRMETQYF	TGTGCCAGCAGCTTAATTGTCTCGGGCGGGAGGATGGAGACCCAGTACTTC
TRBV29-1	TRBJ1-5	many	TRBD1	CSVDDRVCQPQHF	TGCAGCGTGGACGACAGGGTGTGTCAGCCCCAGCATTTT
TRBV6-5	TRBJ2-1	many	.	CASSYDRGGYNEQFF	TGTGCCAGCAGTTACGATAGGGGGGGTTACAATGAGCAGTTCTTC
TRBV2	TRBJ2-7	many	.	CASSEGSTGIYEQYF	TGTGCCAGCAGTGAAGGGAGCACAGGGATCTACGAGCAGTACTTC
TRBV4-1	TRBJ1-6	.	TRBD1	CASSLRPADPQGILDSPLHF	TGCGCCAGCAGCCTAAGGCCTGCGGATCCACAGGGGATCTTAGATTCACCCCTCCACTTT
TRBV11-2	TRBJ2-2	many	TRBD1	CASSSLGTGGPQVAGELFF	TGTGCCAGCAGCTCCCTAGGGACAGGGGGCCCCCAAGTGGCCGGGGAGCTGTTTTTT
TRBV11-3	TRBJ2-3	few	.	CASSSRKDGSLQYF	TGTGCCAGCAGCTCTCGAAAGGACGGGAGCCTCCAGTATTTT
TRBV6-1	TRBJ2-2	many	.	CASSVAYGGELFF	TGTGCCAGCAGTGTCGCCTATGGCGGGGAGCTGTTTTTT
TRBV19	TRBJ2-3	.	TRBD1	CASSLRTGIDTQYF	TGTGCCAGTAGTCTCCGGACAGGGATAGATACGCAGTATTTT
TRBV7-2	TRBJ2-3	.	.	CASSSEGPSDTQYF	TGTGCCAGCAGCTCCGAGGGACCTAGCGATACGCAGTATTTT